Presented here are 3 T cell receptor beta chains from one specimen sequenced in a study of sequential checkpoint blockade in melanoma. Clones were read by immunoSEQ multiplex PCR, and TCRdb kept only the in-frame ones, dropping some. The sample shows approximately 1,400 clones, 20% to 25% of them seen only once. Treatment in this sample: randomized to nivolumab then ipilimumab (arm A) or the reverse (arm B). Sequenced material: tumor tissue (inferred from file names), taken from a patient given nivolumab and ipilimumab in sequence. These receptors all come from a human donor with melanoma.

This clone is deemed medium-sized. The V call is TRBV6-8, the J call TRBJ2-7; D unresolved. This CDR3 contains 15 residues. Between the trimmed V and J ends, which lost 5 bases and 1 base, there was a span of 15 bases. Germline assignment: CDR1 MNHGY and CDR2 SAAAGT. Here the CDR3 DNA reads TGTGCCAGCAGTGCTTTTTGGGGTGCGTCCTACGAGCAGTACTTC. It codes for CASSAFWGASYEQYF.

Judged by abundance, this clone is hyperexpanded. The chain joins TRBV6-8 to TRBJ2-5; the D gene is possibly TRBD1 (6 bases). This CDR3 is 16 amino acids long. Trimming removed 0 bases at V and 1 base at J, with 12 bases between. The germline gives CDR1 MNHGY, CDR2 SAAAGT. The CDR3 protein is CASSYSMGHPQETQYF. In DNA form, the CDR3 reads TGTGCCAGCAGTTACTCGATGGGACACCCCCAAGAGACCCAGTACTTC.

The chain recombines TRBV19 with TRBJ1-1; D is unresolved. The CDR3 has 15 residues. The V gene's germline CDR1 is LNHDA and CDR2 SQIVND (reference sequence). Between the trimmed V and J ends, which lost 6 bases and 1 base, there was a span of 15 bases. The chain's CDR3 is CASSNPYNRNTEAFF. The CDR3 nucleotides are TGTGCCAGTAGCAACCCCTATAACAGGAACACTGAAGCTTTCTTT.